Detailed here is one TCR beta chain. No antigen is known for it. The record originates from a study of CD8+CD57+ T cells in acquired aplastic anemia. Study overall: Sorted CD4+ and CD8+ cells yielded DNA averaging about 3.1 ug. Broader study findings: The number of CD8+ CDR3 sequences shared by patients and controls was about 30. Statistical testing detected no significant gap in CD8+ Simpson's diversity between patients and controls.

The template for TCR beta VDJ and CDR3 sequence profiling was genomic DNA. TCRdb analysed the reads with MiXCR anew, one entry per CDR3 protein. The data contain 150,000 to 200,000 distinct CDR3 sequences, more than 45% of them seen just once; the ten biggest clones take up around 2.9%. This CDR3 is 12 amino acids long. Germline V lookup: CDR1 SNHLY, CDR2 FYNNEI. The germline V and J ends were trimmed by 3 bases and 3 bases, with 6 bases remaining between them. Sequencing was done on patients that had shown CD8+CD57+ cell expansion by flow cytometry. As a group, the patients uniformly had severe acquired aplastic anemia.

Source material: sorted CD4+, CD8+, or CD8+CD57+ T cells (not recorded which) from PBMCs. The TCR was taken from a human donor with aplastic anemia. The rearrangement joins TRBV2 to TRBJ2-7, with no clear D. Written as DNA, the CDR3 is TGTGCCAGCAGTGACGGATTCTACGAGCAGTACTTC. Its protein is CASSDGFYEQYF.